These T cell receptor beta chains were read from a single sample in a study of cytomegalovirus exposure and HLA in healthy donors. The repertoire was sequenced with immunoSEQ multiplex PCR; TCRdb's copy has only in-frame clones and lacks some. The data show about 140,000 clones, roughly 85% seen once. The sample comprised PBMCs. The receptors here all came from a woman in her 30s in good health and CMV-seronegative. CDR3s include the opening cysteine and the closing phenylalanine or tryptophan. Clone size is stated in some rows and not others, as once, few, many or a class when expanded.

V: TRBV10-2; J: TRBJ1-1; size: few; CDR3: CASSDHRVTEAFF
V: TRBV6-5; J: TRBJ1-2; size: few; CDR3: CASSLREGSYTF
V: TRBV7-2; J: TRBJ2-7; size: .; CDR3: CASSLDGGEQYF
V: TRBV27; J: TRBJ1-2; size: .; CDR3: CASREPGSSTYGYTF
V: TRBV9; J: TRBJ2-1; size: .; CDR3: CASSDPPYSGGYYNEQFF
V: TRBV27; J: TRBJ2-2; size: .; CDR3: CASSFTVLTGELFF
V: TRBV4-3; J: TRBJ1-2; size: .; CDR3: CASSQGDSQIYGYTF
V: TRBV25-1; J: TRBJ2-5; size: .; CDR3: CASSEYRETQYF
V: TRBV5-4; J: TRBJ1-2; size: .; CDR3: CASSLALDRNYGYTF
V: TRBV11-2; J: TRBJ2-3; size: .; CDR3: CASSLVSDFRTDTQYF
V: TRBV7-6; J: TRBJ1-6; size: .; CDR3: CASSLSRASSYNSPLHF
V: TRBV19; J: TRBJ1-6; size: .; CDR3: CASSNLGTGGNSPLHF
V: TRBV6-1; J: TRBJ2-2; size: .; CDR3: CASSFRGAATGELFF
V: TRBV5-1; J: TRBJ1-4; size: .; CDR3: CASSLRRAGNEKLFF
V: TRBV6-1; J: TRBJ1-6; size: .; CDR3: CASSGGTEYNSPLHF
V: TRBV5-1; J: TRBJ2-1; size: .; CDR3: CASSLARAREQFF
V: TRBV6-6; J: TRBJ1-1; size: .; CDR3: CASTPGGNTEAFF
V: TRBV6-1; J: TRBJ1-5; size: few; CDR3: CASRENRGGQPQHF
V: TRBV10-2; J: TRBJ2-1; size: .; CDR3: CASKDGTSAYNEQFF
V: TRBV5-1; J: TRBJ2-3; size: .; CDR3: CASSAGTGGLTDTQYF
V: TRBV7-2; J: TRBJ2-3; size: .; CDR3: CASSPGSTDTQYF
V: TRBV5-5; J: TRBJ2-7; size: .; CDR3: CASSLLHEQYF
V: TRBV11-2; J: TRBJ2-1; size: .; CDR3: CASSLDPSGGRQFF
V: TRBV5-1; J: TRBJ1-3; size: .; CDR3: CASTFGQPNSGNTIYF
V: TRBV7-9; J: TRBJ1-2; size: .; CDR3: CASSLDRVNYGYTF
V: TRBV19; J: TRBJ1-6; size: .; CDR3: CASSLPGTGSPLHF
V: TRBV10-1; J: TRBJ2-7; size: .; CDR3: CASSEGQGGNEQYF